The 8 T cell receptor beta chains given below trace back to one sample, sequenced in a study of neurological immune-mediated disorders. Noted time point: longitudinal time-point 3. TCRdb fed the 5' RACE reads into MiXCR, producing one record per CDR3 protein. Of fewer than 55,000 distinct CDR3 sequences detected, roughly 13% appear once; the ten largest clones hold 9%. The sample consisted of PBMCs. The receptors here all came from a male donor with HTLV-1-associated myelopathy (HAM/TSP).

This clonotype was seen repeatedly, ten times or more. The chain uses TRBV29-1 and TRBJ2-5; tentatively, D is TRBD1 (6 bases). This CDR3 spans 13 amino acids. Germline lookup yields CDR1 SQVTM and CDR2 ANQGSEA. The V gene lost 7 bases and the J gene lost 4 bases, with 16 bases spanning the gap. CDR3 amino acids: CSATRGGGETQYF. The DNA of the CDR3 is TGCAGCGCGACGAGAGGGGGTGGAGAGACCCAGTACTTC.

This clonotype has at least ten counts. The V call is TRBV6-4, the J call TRBJ2-1; 11 positions match TRBD2. The junction had 1 base not matched to a gene; V was cut back by 0 bases and J by 6 bases. The CDR3 length is 15 residues. Germline V lookup: CDR1 MRHNA, CDR2 SNTAGT. This chain's CDR3 is CASSDSSGGANEQFF. CDR3 DNA sequence: TGTGCCAGCAGTGACTCTAGCGGGGGGGCCAATGAGCAGTTCTTC.

This clonotype has at least ten counts. The CDR3 DNA follows: TGTGCCAGCAGCCCTCAGGGGGCACATATTGAAGCTTTCTTT. This translates into CASSPQGAHIEAFF. V is TRBV28 and J is TRBJ1-1; 8 bases match TRBD1. Germline V CDR1 and CDR2: MDHEN, SYDVKM. V lost 6 bases, J lost 7 bases, and 10 bases stayed unmatched. The CDR3 spans 14 residues.

The sample holds many counts of this clonotype. The gene calls are TRBV28 and TRBJ1-4; the D gene is possibly TRBD1 (5 bases). From germline, CDR1 is MDHEN and CDR2 SYDVKM. With 9 bases removed from V and 0 bases from J, the gap between germline ends came to 11 bases. This CDR3 is built from 14 residues. CDR3 nucleotides: TGTGCCAGTTTTGGGGGGGCAACTAATGAAAAACTGTTTTTT. Translation gives CASFGGATNEKLFF.

This clonotype was observed many times. This rearrangement joins TRBV20-1 to TRBJ2-7, with D perhaps TRBD1 (6 bases). Germline CDR1 DFQATT, CDR2 SNEGSKA (reference sequence). The CDR3 covers 14 residues. V was shortened by 3 bases and J by 5 bases, with 17 bases between the two germline ends. The CDR3 DNA is TGCAGTGCTAGGACCCAGGGACACTGGGACGAGCAGTACTTC. Translated, it gives CSARTQGHWDEQYF.

With regard to this clonotype: A much larger clone is a single base away; this may be a read error. J is TRBJ2-5 and V is TRBV7-2; 7 bases agree with TRBD2. The CDR3 loop spans 14 amino acids. CDR1 and CDR2 from the germline V gene are SGHTA and FQGNSA. The CDR3 region is CASSFQRGKETRYF. The CDR3, as DNA: TGTGCCAGCAGCTTCCAGCGGGGAAAAGAGACCCGGTACTTC.

In its sample, this clonotype was seen many times. The CDR3 DNA is TGCAGTGCCCGACAGGTCTCGAACACCGGGGAGCTGTTTTTT. The encoded protein is CSARQVSNTGELFF. This chain connects TRBV20-1 to TRBJ2-2; possibly TRBD1 for D (6 bases). The CDR3 is 14 residues long. Looked up from germline, CDR1 is DFQATT and CDR2 is SNEGSKA (reference sequence). With 6 bases removed from V and 0 bases from J, the gap between germline ends came to 11 bases.

This clonotype occurred many times. The chain is built from TRBV12-3 or TRBV12-4 and TRBJ1-1; D not resolved. The CDR3 length is 14 residues. V gave up 0 bases and J gave up 7 bases, with 12 bases separating them. CDR3 region: CASSLARGLSEAFF. For the CDR3, the DNA is TGTGCCAGCAGTTTAGCGCGCGGGTTGAGTGAAGCTTTCTTT.